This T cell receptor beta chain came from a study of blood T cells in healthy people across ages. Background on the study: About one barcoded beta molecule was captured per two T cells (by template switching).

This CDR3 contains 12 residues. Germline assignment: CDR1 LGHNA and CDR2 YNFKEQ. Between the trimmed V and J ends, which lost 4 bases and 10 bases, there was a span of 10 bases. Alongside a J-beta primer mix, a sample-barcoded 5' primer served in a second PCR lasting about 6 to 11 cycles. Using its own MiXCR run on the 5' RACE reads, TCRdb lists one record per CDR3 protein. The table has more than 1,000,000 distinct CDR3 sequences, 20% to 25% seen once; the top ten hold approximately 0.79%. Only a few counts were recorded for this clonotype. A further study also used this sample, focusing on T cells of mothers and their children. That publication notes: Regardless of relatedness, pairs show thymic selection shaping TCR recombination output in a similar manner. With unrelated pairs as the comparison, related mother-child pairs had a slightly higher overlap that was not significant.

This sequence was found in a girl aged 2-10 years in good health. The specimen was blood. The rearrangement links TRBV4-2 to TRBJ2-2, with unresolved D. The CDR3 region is CASSRSDLELFF. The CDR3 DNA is TGTGCCAGCAGCCGTTCAGATCTGGAGCTGTTTTTT.